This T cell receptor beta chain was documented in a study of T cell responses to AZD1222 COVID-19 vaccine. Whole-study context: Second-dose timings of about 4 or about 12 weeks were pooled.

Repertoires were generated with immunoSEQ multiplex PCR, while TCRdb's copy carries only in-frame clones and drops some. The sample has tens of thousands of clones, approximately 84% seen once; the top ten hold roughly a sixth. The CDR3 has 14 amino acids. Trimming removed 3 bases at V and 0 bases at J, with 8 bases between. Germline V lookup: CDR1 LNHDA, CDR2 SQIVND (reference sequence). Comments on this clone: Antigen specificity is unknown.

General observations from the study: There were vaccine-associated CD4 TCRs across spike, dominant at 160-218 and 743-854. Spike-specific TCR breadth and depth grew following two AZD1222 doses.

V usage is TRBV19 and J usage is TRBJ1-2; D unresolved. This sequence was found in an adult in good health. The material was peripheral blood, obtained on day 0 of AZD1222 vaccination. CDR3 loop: CASSIRSTNYGYTF. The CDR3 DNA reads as TGTGCCAGTAGTATCAGGTCAACTAACTATGGCTACACCTTC.